This TCR beta chain was recovered during a study of post-analysis software for immune sequencing data. Regarding the study as a whole: Among multiple sclerosis patients, normalized Chao1 diversity was significantly below that of controls. Five TRBV segments, including TRBV5-6, TRBV5-1 and TRBV20-1, were more frequent in patients than controls.

This clonotype was recorded many times. Its antigen is unknown. In germline, CDR1 is SGHTA, CDR2 FQGNSA. This CDR3 has 16 residues. V lost 5 bases and J lost 8; bases outside the gene matches: 13. Included in the TCR beta cDNA libraries were unique molecular identifiers. The T cell input of roughly 0.9 to 10 million gave about 500,000 cDNA molecules. Each CDR3 protein gets one entry after TCRdb re-called the PCR reads with MiXCR. This sample has fewer than 600,000 distinct CDR3 sequences; approximately 46% occur once, and the top ten carry around an eighth. This receptor was identified in a girl aged 10 to 17 with multiple sclerosis. The V gene is TRBV7-2, the J gene TRBJ2-1, with 9 bases fitting TRBD2. The sequencing sample was made of blood. The CDR3 region has the DNA TGTGCCAGCAGCCCCCGACTAGCGGTGGGTAGGGATGAGCAGTTCTTC. Amino acids: CASSPRLAVGRDEQFF.